These T cell receptor beta chains were read from a single sample in a study of post-analysis software for immune sequencing data. TCRdb used MiXCR to reprocess the PCR reads, holding one entry per CDR3 protein. In the table there are about 540,000 distinct CDR3 sequences, under 40% of which are singletons. The sample was blood. The receptors were gathered from a girl aged 2 to 17 with multiple sclerosis. Both conserved end residues are part of each CDR3. Each record gives: D gene, J gene, clone size, V gene, CDR3 protein, CDR3 DNA. A D gene is named only where the DNA matches it firmly. Rows give clone size only sometimes, using once, few, many, or a class for an expanded clone.

. TRBJ2-3 few TRBV24-1 CATSDLLSDTQYF TGTGCCACCAGTGATTTGCTATCAGATACGCAGTATTTT
. TRBJ1-1 . TRBV24-1 CATRSGGDTEAFF TGTGCCACCAGATCGGGTGGGGACACTGAAGCTTTCTTT
. TRBJ2-3 . TRBV12-3/TRBV12-4 CASRGLGLDTQYF TGTGCCAGCCGAGGATTGGGCCTAGATACGCAGTATTTT
. TRBJ2-3 few TRBV11-2 CASSPRGEDTDTQYF TGTGCCAGCAGCCCAAGAGGAGAGGACACAGATACGCAGTATTTT
. TRBJ1-5 few TRBV12-3/TRBV12-4 CASSFQDDQPQHF TGTGCCAGCAGTTTTCAGGACGATCAGCCCCAGCATTTT
TRBD2 TRBJ2-5 few TRBV11-2 CASSLNGGAQETQYF TGTGCCAGCAGCTTAAACGGGGGGGCCCAAGAGACCCAGTACTTC
TRBD1 TRBJ2-1 few TRBV11-2 CASSAYRDREYNEQFF TGTGCCAGCAGCGCTTACCGGGACAGAGAATACAATGAGCAGTTCTTC
. TRBJ1-4 . TRBV29-1 CSVAGDSEEKLFF TGCAGCGTAGCAGGGGATTCAGAGGAAAAACTGTTTTTT
TRBD1 TRBJ2-1 . TRBV15 CATSMGTGDYNEQFF TGTGCCACCAGCATGGGGACAGGGGACTACAATGAGCAGTTCTTC
. TRBJ2-3 few TRBV9 CASSPSLNTDTQYF TGTGCCAGCAGCCCCAGCCTCAACACAGATACGCAGTATTTT
. TRBJ2-3 . TRBV11-2 CASSLGEWGPGHSTDTQYF TGTGCCAGCAGCTTAGGGGAGTGGGGACCGGGCCATAGCACAGATACGCAGTATTTT
. TRBJ2-3 . TRBV7-9 CASRDSGRRRDTQYF TGTGCCAGCAGGGACTCCGGGCGACGACGTGATACGCAGTATTTT
. TRBJ1-5 . TRBV7-6 CASSTDGLTSQHF TGTGCCAGCAGCACTGACGGCCTGACGTCCCAGCATTTT
. TRBJ2-7 . TRBV14 CASSQPGLYEQYF TGTGCCAGCAGCCAACCAGGGCTCTACGAGCAGTACTTC
TRBD1 TRBJ2-1 few TRBV5-1 CASSPQGQGVNEQFF TGCGCCAGCAGCCCGCAGGGACAGGGGGTCAATGAGCAGTTCTTC
TRBD1 TRBJ1-1 . TRBV20-1 CSARDPPLTGGNTEAFF TGCAGTGCTAGAGATCCGCCCCTGACAGGGGGGAACACTGAAGCTTTCTTT
. TRBJ2-1 few TRBV7-3 CASSSQRGASYNEQFF TGTGCCAGCAGCTCCCAGAGGGGGGCCTCCTACAATGAGCAGTTCTTC
. TRBJ2-3 few TRBV20-1 CSAMLSQGTDTQYF TGCAGTGCTATGCTCAGCCAGGGCACAGATACGCAGTATTTT
. TRBJ1-1 . TRBV4-1 CASSQSLVRDTEAFF TGCGCCAGCAGCCAAAGCCTAGTACGGGACACTGAAGCTTTCTTT
TRBD2 TRBJ2-1 few TRBV12-3/TRBV12-4 CASSFSSGGGEQFF TGTGCCAGCAGTTTCTCCAGCGGGGGCGGTGAGCAGTTCTTC
. TRBJ2-7 . TRBV20-1 CSASPLPGGAHEQYF TGCAGTGCTAGTCCACTCCCAGGGGGGGCCCACGAGCAGTACTTC
. TRBJ2-3 . TRBV20-1 CSASRSELSTDTQYF TGCAGTGCTAGCAGGAGCGAGCTTAGCACAGATACGCAGTATTTT
. TRBJ1-2 . TRBV2 CASSEGTANYGYTF TGTGCCAGCAGTGAAGGGACAGCTAACTATGGCTACACCTTC